The subject of this entry is one TCR beta chain. This sample was taken from a study of CD8 T cells in Susac syndrome. V was trimmed by 6 bases and J by 4 bases, leaving 12 bases between them. This CDR3 contains 13 residues. The germline gives CDR1 SGHRS, CDR2 YFSETQ. Random hexamers served to reverse transcribe about 0.5 to 1 ug RNA. TCR beta CDR3 was amplified by immunoSEQ covering 54 Vbeta and 13 Jbeta. TCRdb processed the immunoSEQ multiplex PCR reads anew with MiXCR; each CDR3 protein has one entry. The profile shows fewer than 300,000 distinct CDR3 sequences, approximately 85% of them singletons. The sample consisted of CD8+ T cells from PBMCs. This chain uses TRBV5-1 with TRBJ2-3; D perhaps matches TRBD2 (6 bases). This sequence was found in a human donor with multiple sclerosis. The CDR3 DNA follows: TGCGCCAGCACCCCCGGGAGACCAGATACGCAGTATTTT. Protein sequence: CASTPGRPDTQYF.